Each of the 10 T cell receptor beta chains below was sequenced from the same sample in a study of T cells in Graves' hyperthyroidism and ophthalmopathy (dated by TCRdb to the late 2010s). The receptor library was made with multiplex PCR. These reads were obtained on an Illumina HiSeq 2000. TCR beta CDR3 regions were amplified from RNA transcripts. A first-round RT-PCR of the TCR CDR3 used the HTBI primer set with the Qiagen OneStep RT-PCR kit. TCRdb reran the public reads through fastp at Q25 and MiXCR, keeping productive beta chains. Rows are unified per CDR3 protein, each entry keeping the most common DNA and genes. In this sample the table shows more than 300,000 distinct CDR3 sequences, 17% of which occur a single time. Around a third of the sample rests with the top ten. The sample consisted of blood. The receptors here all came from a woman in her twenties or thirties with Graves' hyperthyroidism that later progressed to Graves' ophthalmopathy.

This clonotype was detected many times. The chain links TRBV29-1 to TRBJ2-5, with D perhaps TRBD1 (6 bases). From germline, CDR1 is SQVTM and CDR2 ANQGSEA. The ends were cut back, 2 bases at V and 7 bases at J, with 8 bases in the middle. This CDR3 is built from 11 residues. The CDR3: CSVERGGTQYF. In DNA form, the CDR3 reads TGCAGCGTTGAACGAGGGGGGACCCAGTACTTC.

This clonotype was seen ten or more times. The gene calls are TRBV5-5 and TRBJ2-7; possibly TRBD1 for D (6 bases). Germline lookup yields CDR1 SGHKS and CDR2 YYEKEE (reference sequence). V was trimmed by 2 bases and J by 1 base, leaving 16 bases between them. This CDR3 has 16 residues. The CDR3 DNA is TGTGCCAGCAGCTTTCTGGACAGTTGGAGATCCTACGAGCAGTACTTC. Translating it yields CASSFLDSWRSYEQYF.

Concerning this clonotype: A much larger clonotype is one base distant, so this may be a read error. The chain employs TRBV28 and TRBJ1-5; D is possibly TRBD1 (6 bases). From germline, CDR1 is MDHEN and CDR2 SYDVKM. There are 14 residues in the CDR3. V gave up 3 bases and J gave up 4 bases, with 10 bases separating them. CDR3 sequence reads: CASSFGTQNQPQHF. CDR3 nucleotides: TGTGCCAGCAGTTTCGGGACACAAAATCAGCCCCAGCATTTT. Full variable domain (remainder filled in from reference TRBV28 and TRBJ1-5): DVKVTQSSRYLVKRTGEKVFLECVQDMDHENMFWYRQDPGLGLRLIYFSYDVKMKEKGDIPEGYSVSREKKERFSLILESASTNQTSMYLCASSFGTQNQPQHFGDGTRLSIL.

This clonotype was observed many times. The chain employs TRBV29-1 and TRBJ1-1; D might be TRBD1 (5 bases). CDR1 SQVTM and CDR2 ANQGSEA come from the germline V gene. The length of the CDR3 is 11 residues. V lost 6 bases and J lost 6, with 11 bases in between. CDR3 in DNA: TGCAGCGTGGGGGGTGGGGCTGAAGCTTTCTTT. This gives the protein CSVGGGAEAFF.

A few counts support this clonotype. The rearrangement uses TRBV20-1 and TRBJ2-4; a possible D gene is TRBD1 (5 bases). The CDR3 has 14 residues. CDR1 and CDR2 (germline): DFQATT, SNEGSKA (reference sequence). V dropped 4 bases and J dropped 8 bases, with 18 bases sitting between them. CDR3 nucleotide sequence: TGCAGTGCTACAAACTCCCAGGGTAGGGACATTCAGTACTTC. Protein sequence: CSATNSQGRDIQYF.

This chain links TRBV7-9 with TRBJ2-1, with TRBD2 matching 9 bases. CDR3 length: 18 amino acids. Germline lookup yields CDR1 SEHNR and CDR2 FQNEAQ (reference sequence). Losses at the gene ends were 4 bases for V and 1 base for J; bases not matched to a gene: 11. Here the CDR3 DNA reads TGTGCCAGCAGCTCGACGGCTCTAGCGGGGAGATCCTACAATGAGCAGTTCTTC. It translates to CASSSTALAGRSYNEQFF.

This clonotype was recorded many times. The CDR3 DNA reads as TGCAGTGCTAGAGATCGAGGCACAGGGACATGGAACACTGAAGCTTTCTTT. It translates to CSARDRGTGTWNTEAFF. This chain connects TRBV20-1 to TRBJ1-1; perhaps TRBD1 as D (6 bases). CDR1 and CDR2 from the germline V gene are DFQATT and SNEGSKA (reference sequence). Trimming removed 0 bases from V and 1 base from J, with 18 bases in between. The length of the CDR3 is 17 residues.

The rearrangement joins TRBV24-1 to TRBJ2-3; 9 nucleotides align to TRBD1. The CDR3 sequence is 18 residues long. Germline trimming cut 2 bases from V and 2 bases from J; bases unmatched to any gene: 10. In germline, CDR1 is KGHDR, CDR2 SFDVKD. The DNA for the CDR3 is TGTGCCACCAGTGATTACCTAGGACAGGGGACGAACACAGATACGCAGTATTTT. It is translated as CATSDYLGQGTNTDTQYF.

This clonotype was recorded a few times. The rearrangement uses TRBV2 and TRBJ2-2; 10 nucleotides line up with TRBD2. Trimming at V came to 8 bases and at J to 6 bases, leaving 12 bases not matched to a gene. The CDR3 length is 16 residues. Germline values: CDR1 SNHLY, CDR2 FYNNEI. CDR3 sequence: CASQEWSGGAAGELFF. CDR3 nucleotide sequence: TGTGCCAGCCAGGAGTGGAGCGGGGGGGCCGCCGGGGAGCTGTTTTTT.

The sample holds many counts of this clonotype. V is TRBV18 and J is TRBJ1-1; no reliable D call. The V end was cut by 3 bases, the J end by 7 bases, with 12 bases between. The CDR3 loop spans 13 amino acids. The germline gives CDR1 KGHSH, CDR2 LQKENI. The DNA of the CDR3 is TGTGCCAGCTCACCGTCCCGGGCAGTTGAAGCTTTCTTT. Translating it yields CASSPSRAVEAFF.